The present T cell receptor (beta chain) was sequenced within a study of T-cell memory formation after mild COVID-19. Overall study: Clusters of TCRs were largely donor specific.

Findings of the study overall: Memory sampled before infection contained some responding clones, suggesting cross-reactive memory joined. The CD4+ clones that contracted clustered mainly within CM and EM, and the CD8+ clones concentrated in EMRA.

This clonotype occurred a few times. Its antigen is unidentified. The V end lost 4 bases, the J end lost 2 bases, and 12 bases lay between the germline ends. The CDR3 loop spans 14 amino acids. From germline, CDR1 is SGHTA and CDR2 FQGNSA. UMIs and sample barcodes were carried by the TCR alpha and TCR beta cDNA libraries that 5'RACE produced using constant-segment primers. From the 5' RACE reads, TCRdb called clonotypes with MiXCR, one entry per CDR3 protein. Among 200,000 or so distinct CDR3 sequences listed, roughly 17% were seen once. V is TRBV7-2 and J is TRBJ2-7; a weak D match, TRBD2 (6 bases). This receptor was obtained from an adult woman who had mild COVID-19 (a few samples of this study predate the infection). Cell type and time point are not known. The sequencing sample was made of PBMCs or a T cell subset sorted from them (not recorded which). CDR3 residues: CASSWGSGPYEQYF. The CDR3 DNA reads TGTGCCAGCAGCTGGGGGAGCGGGCCCTACGAGCAGTACTTC.